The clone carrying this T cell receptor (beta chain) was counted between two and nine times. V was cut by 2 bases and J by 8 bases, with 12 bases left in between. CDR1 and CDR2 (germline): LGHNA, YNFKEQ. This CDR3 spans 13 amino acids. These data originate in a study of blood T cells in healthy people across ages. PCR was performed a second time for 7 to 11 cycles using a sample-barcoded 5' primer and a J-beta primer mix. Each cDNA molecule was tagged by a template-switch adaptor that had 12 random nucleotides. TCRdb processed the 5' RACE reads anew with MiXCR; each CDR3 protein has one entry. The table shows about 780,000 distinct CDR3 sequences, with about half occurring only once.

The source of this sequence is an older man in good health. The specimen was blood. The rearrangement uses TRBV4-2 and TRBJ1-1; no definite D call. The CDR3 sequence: CASSQPNVAEAFF. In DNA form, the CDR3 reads TGTGCCAGCAGCCAACCCAATGTAGCAGAAGCTTTCTTT.